This T cell receptor beta chain was documented in a study of T cell responses to AZD1222 COVID-19 vaccine. As for this clone: Antigen unknown.

Some clones are missing from TCRdb's copy, which holds only in-frame ones; the method was immunoSEQ multiplex PCR. The sample holds 69,000 or so clones; 88% are singletons and the top ten take approximately 4.8%. The CDR3 sequence is 16 residues long. The junction had 8 bases not matched to a gene; V was cut back by 2 bases and J by 8 bases. CDR1 and CDR2 from the germline V gene are MNHNS and SASEGT. General observations from the study: Compared with day 0, the breadth and depth of the Spike-specific TCR repertoire rose significantly after two doses of AZD1222. White British people made up most donors, females outnumbered males, and clonal diversity was possibly underestimated. Only after the peak T cell response were repertoires sampled. Seropositive at baseline were only a handful of AZD1222 recipients.

The specimen was peripheral blood, collected 28 days after the second dose of the MenACWY control vaccine. The receptor comes from an adult who received the MenACWY meningococcal vaccine as a control. The genes are TRBV6-1 and TRBJ1-4, with 10 nucleotides matching TRBD1. This chain's CDR3 is CASSETGTGVGEKLFF. The CDR3 DNA sequence: TGTGCCAGCAGTGAAACCGGGACAGGGGTCGGAGAAAAACTGTTTTTT.